A single sample is the source of the 7 T cell receptor beta chains below, sequenced in a study of human T cells and chemical hapten exposure. TCRdb reanalysed the RACE reads using MiXCR and keeps one entry per CDR3 protein. Here the sample spans around 120,000 distinct CDR3 sequences, roughly 13% being singletons. Indicated time point: patch test 1, 2 weeks after DPC sensitization. Treatment noted: therapeutic diphenylcyclopropenone sensitization with weekly scalp DPC. The sequencing here drew on whole blood, taken in connection with sensitization to the hapten diphenylcyclopropenone (DPC). The receptors derive from a man younger than 35 with alopecia areata. Some clones in this sample may be carry-over from other donors' samples.

J is TRBJ2-1 and V is TRBV7-2; D unclear. The CDR3 spans 13 residues. Trimming took off 1 base at V and 7 bases at J, with 8 bases between the two ends. CDR1 and CDR2 from the germline V gene are SGHTA and FQGNSA. CDR3 protein: CASSLDIDNEQFF. CDR3 nucleotides: TGTGCCAGCAGCTTAGATATCGATAATGAGCAGTTCTTC.

The chain links TRBV21-1 to TRBJ1-1; the DNA was not compared with TRBD1, the D call given in the table. TRBV21-1 is marked as a pseudogene. The CDR3 sequence is 15 residues long. The CDR3 DNA reads TGTGCCAGCAGCAAAGCAGGCCAGGGCAACACTGAAGCTTTCTTT. It codes for CASSKAGQGNTEAFF.

The rearrangement joins TRBV7-9 to TRBJ2-7, with D hard to call. The CDR3 extends over 14 amino acids. Germline V lookup: CDR1 SEHNR, CDR2 FQNEAQ (reference sequence). The V end was cut by 7 bases, the J end by 0 bases, with 13 bases between. CDR3 amino acids: CASIATVSSYEQYF. The CDR3 DNA reads TGTGCCAGCATCGCGACGGTGAGCTCCTACGAGCAGTACTTC.

This chain links TRBV6-2 or TRBV6-3 with TRBJ2-7; the D gene is possibly TRBD1 (6 bases). The CDR3 runs 15 residues. Germline CDR1 MNHEY, CDR2 SVGEGT. Trimming took off 5 bases at V and 4 bases at J, with 18 bases between the two ends. This chain's CDR3 is CASSDPRTDLYEQYF. The CDR3 DNA sequence: TGTGCCAGCAGTGACCCCAGGACAGACTTGTACGAGCAGTACTTC.

CDR3 sequence reads: CASSLGQRGHNEQFF. The CDR3 bases are TGTGCCAGCAGCTTGGGGCAGAGGGGGCACAATGAGCAGTTCTTC. The V call is TRBV5-4, the J call TRBJ2-1, with 7 bases identical to TRBD1. J gave up 5 bases and V 0 bases, and 5 bases lay outside the gene matches. The CDR3 totals 15 residues. CDR1 is SGHNT and CDR2 is YYREEE in the germline V gene (reference sequence).

This clonotype showed up many times. The V and J genes are TRBV6-2 or TRBV6-3 and TRBJ1-1; maybe TRBD1 (5 bases). V lost 6 bases and J 6 bases, leaving 8 bases between the germline ends. The germline V gene has CDR1 MNHEY and CDR2 SVGEGT. This CDR3 contains 11 residues. Here the CDR3 DNA reads TGTGCCAGCAGCCAGGGACCTGAAGCTTTCTTT. Its translation is CASSQGPEAFF.

This clonotype has more than one count but fewer than ten. The chain is built from TRBV6-4 and TRBJ1-5; TRBD1 might be the D (5 bases). The CDR3 spans 16 residues. CDR1 is MRHNA and CDR2 is SNTAGT in the germline V gene. V lost 0 bases to trimming and J lost 0 bases, with 9 bases between them. In DNA form, the CDR3 reads TGTGCCAGCAGTGACTCAGGGGCACATAGCAATCAGCCCCAGCATTTT. This codes for CASSDSGAHSNQPQHF.